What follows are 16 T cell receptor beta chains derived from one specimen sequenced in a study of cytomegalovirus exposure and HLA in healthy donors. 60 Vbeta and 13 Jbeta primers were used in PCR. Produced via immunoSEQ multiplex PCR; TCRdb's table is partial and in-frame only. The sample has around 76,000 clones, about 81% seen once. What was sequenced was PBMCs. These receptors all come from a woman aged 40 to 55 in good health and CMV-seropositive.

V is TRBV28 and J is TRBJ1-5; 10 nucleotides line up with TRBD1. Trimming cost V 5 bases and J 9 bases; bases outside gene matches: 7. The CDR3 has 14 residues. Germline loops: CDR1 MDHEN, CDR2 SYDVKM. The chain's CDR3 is CASSGTGDFRPQHF. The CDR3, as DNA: TGTGCCAGCAGTGGGACAGGGGATTTCCGGCCCCAGCATTTT.

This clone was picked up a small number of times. CDR3 protein: CASSLGTLNYEQYF. CDR3 sequence (DNA): TGTGCCAGCAGTTTAGGGACATTGAACTACGAGCAGTACTTC. V usage is TRBV28 and J usage is TRBJ2-7; D might be TRBD1 (6 bases). The ends were cut back, 2 bases at V and 3 bases at J, with 11 bases in the middle. The CDR3 extends over 14 amino acids. Germline CDR1 is MDHEN and CDR2 is SYDVKM.

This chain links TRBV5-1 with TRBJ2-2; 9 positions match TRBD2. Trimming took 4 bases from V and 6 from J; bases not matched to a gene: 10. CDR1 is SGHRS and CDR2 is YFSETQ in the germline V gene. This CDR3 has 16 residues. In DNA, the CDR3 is TGCGCCAGCAGCCCGAAAGCTAGCGGGGTCGCCGGGGAGCTGTTTTTT. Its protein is CASSPKASGVAGELFF. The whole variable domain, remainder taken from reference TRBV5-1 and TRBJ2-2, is KAGVTQTPRYLIKTRGQQVTLSCSPISGHRSVSWYQQTPGQGLQFLFEYFSETQRNKGNFPGRFSGRQFSNSRSEMNVSTLELGDSALYLCASSPKASGVAGELFFGEGSRLTVL.

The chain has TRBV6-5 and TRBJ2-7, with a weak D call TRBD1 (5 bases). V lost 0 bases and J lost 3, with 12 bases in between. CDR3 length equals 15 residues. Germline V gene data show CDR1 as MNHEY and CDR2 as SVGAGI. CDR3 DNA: TGTGCCAGCAGTTACTCGATAGCAGGGATCTACGAGCAGTACTTC. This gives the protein CASSYSIAGIYEQYF.

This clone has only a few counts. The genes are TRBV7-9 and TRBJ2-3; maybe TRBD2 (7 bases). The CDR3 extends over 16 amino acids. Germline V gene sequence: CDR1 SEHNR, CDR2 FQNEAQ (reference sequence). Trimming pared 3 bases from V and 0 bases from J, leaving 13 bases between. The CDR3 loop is CASSLGGPLSTDTQYF. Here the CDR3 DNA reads TGTGCCAGCAGCTTGGGGGGGCCCTTGAGCACAGATACGCAGTATTTT.

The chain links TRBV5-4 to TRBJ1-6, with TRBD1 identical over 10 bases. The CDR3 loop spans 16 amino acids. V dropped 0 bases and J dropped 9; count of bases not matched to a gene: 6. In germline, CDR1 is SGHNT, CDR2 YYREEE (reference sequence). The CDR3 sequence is CASSLAAGTGVSPLHF. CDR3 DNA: TGTGCCAGCAGCTTGGCCGCAGGGACAGGGGTTTCACCCCTCCACTTT.

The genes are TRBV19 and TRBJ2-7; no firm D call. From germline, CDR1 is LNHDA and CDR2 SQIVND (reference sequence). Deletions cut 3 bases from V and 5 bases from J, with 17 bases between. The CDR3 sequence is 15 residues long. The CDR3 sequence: CASSMIIGGLDEQYF. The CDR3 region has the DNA TGTGCCAGTAGTATGATTATTGGCGGCCTGGACGAGCAGTACTTC.

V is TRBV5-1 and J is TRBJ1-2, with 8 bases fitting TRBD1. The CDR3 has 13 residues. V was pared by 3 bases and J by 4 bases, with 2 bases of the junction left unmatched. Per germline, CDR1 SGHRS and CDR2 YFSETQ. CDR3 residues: CASSSGQGYGYTF. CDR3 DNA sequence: TGCGCCAGCAGCTCTGGACAGGGCTATGGCTACACCTTC.

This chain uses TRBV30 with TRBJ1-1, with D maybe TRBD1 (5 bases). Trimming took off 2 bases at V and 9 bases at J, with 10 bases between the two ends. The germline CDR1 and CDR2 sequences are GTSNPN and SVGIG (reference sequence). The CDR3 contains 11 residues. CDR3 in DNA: TGTGCCTGGAGTCGAGCAGGGCAAGCTTTCTTT. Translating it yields CAWSRAGQAFF. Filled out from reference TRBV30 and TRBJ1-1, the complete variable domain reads SQTIHQWPATLVQPVGSPLSLECTVEGTSNPNLYWYRQAAGRGLQLLFYSVGIGQISSEVPQNLSASRPQDRQFILSSKKLLLSDSGFYLCAWSRAGQAFFGQGTRLTVV.

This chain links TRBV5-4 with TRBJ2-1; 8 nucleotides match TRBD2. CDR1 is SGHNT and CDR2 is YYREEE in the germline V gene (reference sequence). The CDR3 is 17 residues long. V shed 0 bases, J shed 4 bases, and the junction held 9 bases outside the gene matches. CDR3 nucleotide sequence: TGTGCCAGCAGCTTGGCGGGAGGGCGGGGGAGATACAATGAGCAGTTCTTC. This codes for CASSLAGGRGRYNEQFF.

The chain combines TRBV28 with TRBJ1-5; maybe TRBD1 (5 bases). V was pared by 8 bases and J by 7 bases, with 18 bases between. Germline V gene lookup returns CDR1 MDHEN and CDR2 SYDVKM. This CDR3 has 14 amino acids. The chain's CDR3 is CASLGGGWEQPQHF. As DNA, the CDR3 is TGTGCCAGCCTCGGGGGAGGGTGGGAACAGCCCCAGCATTTT. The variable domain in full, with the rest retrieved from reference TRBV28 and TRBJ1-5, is DVKVTQSSRYLVKRTGEKVFLECVQDMDHENMFWYRQDPGLGLRLIYFSYDVKMKEKGDIPEGYSVSREKKERFSLILESASTNQTSMYLCASLGGGWEQPQHFGDGTRLSIL.

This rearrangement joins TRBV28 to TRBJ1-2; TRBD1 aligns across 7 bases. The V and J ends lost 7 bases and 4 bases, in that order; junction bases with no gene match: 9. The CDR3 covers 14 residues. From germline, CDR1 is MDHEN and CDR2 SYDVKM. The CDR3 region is CASTDDRAGYGYTF. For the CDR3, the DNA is TGTGCCAGCACCGATGACAGGGCGGGCTATGGCTACACCTTC.

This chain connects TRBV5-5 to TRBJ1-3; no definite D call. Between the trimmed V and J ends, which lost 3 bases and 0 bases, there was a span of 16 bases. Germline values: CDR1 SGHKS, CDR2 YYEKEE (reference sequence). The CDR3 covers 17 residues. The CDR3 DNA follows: TGTGCCAGCAGCTCCCGGGCCGGCGGGTTCTCTGGAAACACCATATATTTT. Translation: CASSSRAGGFSGNTIYF.

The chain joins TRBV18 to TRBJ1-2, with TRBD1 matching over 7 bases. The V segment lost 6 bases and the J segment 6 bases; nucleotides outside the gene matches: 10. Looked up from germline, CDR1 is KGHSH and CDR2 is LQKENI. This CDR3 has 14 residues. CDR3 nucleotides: TGTGCCAGCTCCGACAGGGTTGAGGGAGATGGCTACACCTTC. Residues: CASSDRVEGDGYTF.

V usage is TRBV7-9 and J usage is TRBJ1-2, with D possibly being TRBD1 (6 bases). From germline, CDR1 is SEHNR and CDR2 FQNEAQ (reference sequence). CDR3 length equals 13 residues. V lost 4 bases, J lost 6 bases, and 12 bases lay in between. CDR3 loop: CASSSTGPDGYTF. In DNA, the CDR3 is TGTGCCAGCAGCTCTACAGGGCCTGATGGCTACACCTTC.

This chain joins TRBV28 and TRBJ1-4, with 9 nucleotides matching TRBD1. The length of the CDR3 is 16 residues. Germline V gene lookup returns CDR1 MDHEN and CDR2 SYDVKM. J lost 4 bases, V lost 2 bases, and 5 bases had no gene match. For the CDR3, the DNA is TGTGCCAGCAGTTTAGCCGGGACAGGGCGTAATGAAAAACTGTTTTTT. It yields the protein CASSLAGTGRNEKLFF. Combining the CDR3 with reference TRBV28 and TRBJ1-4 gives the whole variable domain DVKVTQSSRYLVKRTGEKVFLECVQDMDHENMFWYRQDPGLGLRLIYFSYDVKMKEKGDIPEGYSVSREKKERFSLILESASTNQTSMYLCASSLAGTGRNEKLFFGSGTQLSVL.